Given below is one TCR beta chain in context. This entry comes from a study of blood T cell repertoires in COVID-19. Turning to the study itself: Samples came from the United States, Italy and Spain, spanning acute and convalescent COVID-19.

The assay was immunoSEQ multiplex PCR, and TCRdb's table has in-frame clones only and misses some. The table records almost 100,000 clones, around nine tenths of them present only once. Germline lookup yields CDR1 SGDLS and CDR2 YYNGEE. Losses at the gene ends were 7 bases for V and 3 bases for J; bases not matched to a gene: 5. The CDR3 is 14 amino acids. This receptor was identified in a man over 45 with acute or convalescent COVID-19. Sequencing was carried out using peripheral blood. The chain links TRBV9 to TRBJ1-3; 9 bases agree with TRBD1. The DNA for the CDR3 is TGTGCCAGCGGAGACAGGGGGGGTGGAAACACCATATATTTT. Encoded protein: CASGDRGGGNTIYF.